A selection of T cell receptor beta chains follows, all from one sample in a study of CD8+CD57+ T cells in acquired aplastic anemia. Via MiXCR, TCRdb re-called the reads, giving one row per CDR3 protein. The table shows fewer than 250,000 distinct CDR3 sequences, with about 44% occurring only once. Sequencing was carried out using sorted CD4+, CD8+, or CD8+CD57+ T cells (not recorded which) from PBMCs. These receptors originate from a human donor with aplastic anemia. The CDR3 runs from the conserved cysteine through the conserved F or W. Each record gives: J gene, D gene, V gene, clone size, CDR3 protein, CDR3 DNA. D genes are given only for firm matches. Some rows have no size entry. The others give once, few or many, or a class for an expanded clone.

>TRBJ2-7|-|TRBV3-1|-
CASSPPGSGELYF
TGTGCCAGCAGCCCACCAGGGTCGGGGGAGCTGTACTTC
>TRBJ2-7|-|TRBV20-1|many
CSASEDWGADSLEQYF
TGCAGTGCAAGCGAGGATTGGGGAGCAGACTCCCTCGAGCAGTACTTC
>TRBJ1-1|-|TRBV6-5|many
CASGSGTANTEAFF
TGTGCCAGCGGCTCCGGGACGGCGAACACTGAAGCTTTCTTT
>TRBJ2-7|-|TRBV5-8|many
CASSFLPGADYEQYF
TGTGCCAGCAGCTTTCTCCCAGGGGCTGACTACGAGCAGTACTTC
>TRBJ1-1|-|TRBV15|many
CATSSEGGEKNTEAFF
TGTGCCACCAGCAGCGAGGGGGGGGAAAAAAACACTGAAGCTTTCTTT
>TRBJ1-1|-|TRBV13|many
CASSPGSTEAFF
TGTGCCAGCAGCCCGGGGAGTACTGAAGCTTTCTTT
>TRBJ1-2|-|TRBV12-3/TRBV12-4|-
CASSYRQTDYGYTF
TGTGCCAGCAGTTACCGCCAGACCGACTATGGCTACACCTTC
>TRBJ2-7|TRBD1|TRBV30|few
CAWSGTVNYEQYF
TGTGCCTGGAGCGGGACAGTCAACTACGAGCAGTACTTC
>TRBJ1-2|TRBD1|TRBV7-8|-
CASTKIQGAWGYTF
TGTGCCAGCACCAAAATCCAGGGGGCCTGGGGCTACACCTTC
>TRBJ1-2|-|TRBV20-1|-
CSARANGYTF
TGCAGTGCTAGAGCCAATGGCTACACCTTC
>TRBJ1-1|-|TRBV2|-
CASSAGRGDTEAFF
TGTGCCAGCAGTGCAGGGAGAGGGGACACTGAAGCTTTCTTT
>TRBJ2-7|-|TRBV6-5|-
CASSYSQANSYEQYF
TGTGCCAGCAGTTACTCCCAGGCGAACTCCTACGAGCAGTACTTC
>TRBJ1-5|-|TRBV27|few
CASSLGYLPQHF
TGTGCCAGCAGTTTGGGGTATTTGCCCCAGCATTTT
>TRBJ1-1|-|TRBV5-5|many
CASSLKVNTEAFF
TGTGCCAGCAGCTTGAAGGTGAACACTGAAGCTTTCTTT
>TRBJ2-7|-|TRBV10-2|many
CASSDGSYEQYF
TGCGCCAGCAGTGATGGGTCCTACGAGCAGTACTTC
>TRBJ2-1|-|TRBV20-1|many
CSAPPRSFGDEQFF
TGCAGTGCCCCCCCTCGCTCCTTTGGCGATGAGCAGTTCTTC